This T cell receptor beta chain was retrieved from a study of shared clonotypes between healthy human individuals. Germline values: CDR1 SGDLS, CDR2 YYNGEE. CDR3 length equals 13 residues. V shed 6 bases and J shed 2 bases, with 9 bases lying between them. Measured with immunoSEQ multiplex PCR; TCRdb has only the in-frame clones, and not every one. This table holds approximately 2.5 million clones, approximately 93% found once. All the donors were Caucasian adults who lived in Nashville, Tennessee. Whole-study results and caveats: A small donor pool kept down the genetic and exposure-history diversity that was represented. Relative to their counterparts shared across all four donors, non-shared clonotypes exhibited diminished generation probabilities.

On this clone: Its antigen is not known.

The chain recombines TRBV9 with TRBJ2-1; D remains ambiguous. Input material: naive CD4+ T cells from PBMCs. As to subset: CD45RA+ positively selected. The origin of this receptor is a man aged 18 to 29 in good health. Some clones in this sample may be carry-over from other donors' samples. The DNA of the CDR3 is TGTGCCAGCACCCCGTCCCCCTACAATGAGCAGTTCTTC. This codes for CASTPSPYNEQFF.